This record covers a single T cell receptor (beta chain). These data are taken from a study of blood T cell repertoires in COVID-19. Study context: The cDNA or gDNA used as material had been derived from T cells, B-cell-depleted T cells, or PBMCs.

V was pared by 4 bases and J by 3 bases, with 9 bases between. This CDR3 has 13 residues. As originally analysed: It was from reference gene primer amplification that nucleated cell counts were estimated. Sequenced by immunoSEQ multiplex PCR; TCRdb stores in-frame clones only, minus some. That table supplies the V and J calls and clone size; D and trimming were determined from the DNA. This table holds around 150,000 clones, 86% found once. The sample comprised peripheral blood. The origin of this receptor is a man aged 18-30 years with acute or convalescent COVID-19. The V gene is TRBV12-3 or TRBV12-4, the J gene TRBJ1-2, with D unclear. As DNA, the CDR3 is TGTGCCAGCAGTTGGGAGTGGGACTATGGCTACACCTTC. Translation gives CASSWEWDYGYTF.